What follows are 25 T cell receptor beta chains derived from one specimen sequenced in a study of early T cells in non-severe SARS-CoV-2 infection. TCRdb reanalysed the 5' RACE reads using MiXCR and keeps one entry per CDR3 protein. The sample has approximately 79,000 distinct CDR3 sequences; around 13% are singletons. Sequencing used whole blood. The receptors were gathered from an adult who was a healthcare worker with PCR-confirmed SARS-CoV-2 infection or an uninfected control (not recorded which).

The table lists this clonotype with many counts. The V and J genes are TRBV20-1 and TRBJ2-5, with D possibly being TRBD1 (5 bases). The CDR3 is 14 residues long. Trimming pared 3 bases from V and 2 bases from J, leaving 13 bases between. The V gene's germline CDR1 is DFQATT and CDR2 SNEGSKA (reference sequence). CDR3 in amino acids: CSARKGSGQETQYF. The CDR3 coding sequence is TGCAGTGCTAGGAAGGGGTCCGGTCAAGAGACCCAGTACTTC.

There are many counts of this clonotype. The chain recombines TRBV7-9 with TRBJ2-1, with TRBD2 matching over 14 bases. The CDR3 runs to 20 residues. CDR1 is SEHNR, CDR2 FQNEAQ, per germline (reference sequence). With 2 bases clipped from V and 0 bases from J, the junction kept 9 bases outside the gene matches. The CDR3 reads CASSLTRLAGGPNSYNEQFF. CDR3 coding DNA: TGTGCCAGCAGCTTAACGAGACTAGCGGGGGGGCCCAACTCCTACAATGAGCAGTTCTTC.

There are many counts of this clonotype. This chain joins TRBV7-2 and TRBJ2-1, with 8 positions matching TRBD1. V shed 1 base and J 9 bases; nucleotides not matched to a gene: 8. In germline, CDR1 is SGHTA, CDR2 FQGNSA. The CDR3 runs to 15 residues. The CDR3 protein is CASSLVQGAFGEQFF. Written as DNA, the CDR3 is TGTGCCAGCAGCTTAGTTCAGGGGGCTTTCGGTGAGCAGTTCTTC.

This clonotype turned up a few times. DNA for the CDR3: TGTGCCTGGATCTTTAGCGGGAGCTCCTACAATGAGCAGTTCTTC. This encodes CAWIFSGSSYNEQFF. V usage is TRBV30 and J usage is TRBJ2-1; TRBD2 matches 9 bases. Germline CDR1 and CDR2: GTSNPN and SVGIG (reference sequence). The junction had 4 bases not matched to a gene; V was cut back by 4 bases and J by 0 bases. CDR3 length: 15 amino acids. Complete variable domain (other parts from reference TRBV30 and TRBJ2-1): SQTIHQWPATLVQPVGSPLSLECTVEGTSNPNLYWYRQAAGRGLQLLFYSVGIGQISSEVPQNLSASRPQDRQFILSSKKLLLSDSGFYLCAWIFSGSSYNEQFFGPGTRLTVL.

This clonotype appeared a few times. The J gene is TRBJ2-1, the V gene TRBV27, with unresolved D. CDR1 and CDR2 (germline): MNHEY, SMNVEV (reference sequence). Between the trimmed V and J ends, which lost 6 bases and 8 bases, there was a span of 11 bases. This CDR3 contains 12 residues. CDR3 protein: CASSSPWYEQFF. The CDR3 nucleotides are TGTGCCAGCAGCTCACCCTGGTATGAGCAGTTCTTC.

This clonotype was seen at least ten times. This chain connects TRBV13 to TRBJ2-7; D unresolved. V lost 0 bases and J 2 bases, leaving 14 bases between the germline ends. The length of the CDR3 is 16 residues. Germline CDR1 is PRHDT and CDR2 is FYEKMQ (reference sequence). The CDR3 coding sequence is TGTGCCAGCAGCTTAGGCCTCTCCCGAGTCGCCTACGAGCAGTACTTC. This translates into CASSLGLSRVAYEQYF.

This chain connects TRBV7-2 to TRBJ1-5; D not resolved. This CDR3 contains 13 residues. CDR1 and CDR2 from the germline V gene are SGHTA and FQGNSA. Trimming pared 2 bases from V and 8 bases from J, leaving 10 bases between. The chain's CDR3 is CASSLRDFEPQHF. CDR3 in DNA: TGTGCCAGCAGCTTACGGGATTTCGAGCCCCAGCATTTT.

Many counts were recorded for this clonotype. The J gene is TRBJ2-7, the V gene TRBV20-1, with D maybe TRBD1 (6 bases). This CDR3 is 13 amino acids long. Looked up from germline, CDR1 is DFQATT and CDR2 is SNEGSKA (reference sequence). V lost 4 bases to trimming and J lost 3 bases, with 13 bases between them. CDR3 DNA: TGCAGTGCTAAACAGAGGGGGAGCTACGAGCAGTACTTC. Protein: CSAKQRGSYEQYF.

In its sample, this clonotype was seen a few times. The chain employs TRBV29-1 and TRBJ1-1; D not resolved. The germline V and J ends were trimmed by 1 base and 9 bases, with 9 bases remaining between them. Germline loops: CDR1 SQVTM, CDR2 ANQGSEA. The length of the CDR3 is 11 residues. Written as DNA, the CDR3 is TGCAGCGTTGAAGTCCAGGCCAAAGCTTTCTTT. Protein product: CSVEVQAKAFF. The whole variable domain, filled in from reference TRBV29-1 and TRBJ1-1, reads SAVISQKPSRDICQRGTSLTIQCQVDSQVTMMFWYRQQPGQSLTLIATANQGSEATYESGFVIDKFPISRPNLTFSTLTVSNMSPEDSSIYLCSVEVQAKAFFGQGTRLTVV.

This clonotype was observed many times. This chain uses TRBV5-1 with TRBJ2-7; TRBD1 matches 10 bases. The CDR3 totals 14 residues. Trimming cost V 5 bases and J 6 bases; bases outside gene matches: 8. The germline CDR1 and CDR2 sequences are SGHRS and YFSETQ. The CDR3 is CASSSTGGSVEQYF. The CDR3 DNA reads as TGCGCCAGCAGTTCGACAGGGGGCTCGGTCGAGCAGTACTTC.

The chain couples TRBV7-2 to TRBJ1-1; 7 bases agree with TRBD1. The germline CDR1 and CDR2 sequences are SGHTA and FQGNSA. J gave up 3 bases and V 4 bases, and 5 bases lay outside the gene matches. The CDR3 length is 14 residues. CDR3 DNA sequence: TGTGCCAGCAGCTCCGACAGGGTGCACACTGAAGCTTTCTTT. Protein product: CASSSDRVHTEAFF.

The table lists this clonotype with a few counts. The chain joins TRBV13 to TRBJ2-3, with a weak D call TRBD2 (6 bases). Trimming took 5 bases from V and 1 from J, leaving 10 bases between them. This CDR3 region has 14 residues. Germline assignment: CDR1 PRHDT and CDR2 FYEKMQ (reference sequence). CDR3 loop: CASSASSGTDTQYF. The CDR3 nucleotides read TGTGCCAGCAGCGCGTCTAGCGGCACAGATACGCAGTATTTT.

The chain has TRBV7-9 and TRBJ2-7, with a weak D call TRBD2 (5 bases). In germline, CDR1 is SEHNR, CDR2 FQNEAQ (reference sequence). CDR3 length: 12 amino acids. The germline V and J ends were trimmed by 5 bases and 3 bases, with 8 bases remaining between them. The CDR3 sequence: CASSVLDYEQYF. CDR3 sequence (DNA): TGTGCCAGCAGCGTACTAGACTACGAGCAGTACTTC.

This clonotype was found a few times. Written as DNA, the CDR3 is TGCGCCAGCAGTGAGCTGGGGGAGCAGTACTTC. Translation: CASSELGEQYF. The gene calls are TRBV10-2 and TRBJ2-7; the D is unclear. Germline CDR1 reads WSHSY; CDR2 reads SAAADI. V gave up 2 bases and J gave up 7 bases, with 6 bases separating them. CDR3 length equals 11 residues.

The gene calls are TRBV3-1 and TRBJ1-1; D is uncertain. The CDR3 is made up of 14 amino acids. Deletions cut 4 bases from V and 0 bases from J, with 9 bases between. Germline V gene sequence: CDR1 LGHDT, CDR2 YNNKEL (reference sequence). CDR3 coding DNA: TGTGCCAGCAGCCCCAATACAATGAACACTGAAGCTTTCTTT. Its protein product is CASSPNTMNTEAFF.

This clonotype was counted only a few times. The rearrangement joins TRBV30 to TRBJ2-1; 13 bases agree with TRBD2. The CDR3 is made up of 13 amino acids. The germline V gene encodes CDR1 GTSNPN and CDR2 SVGIG (reference sequence). V lost 8 bases to trimming and J lost 5 bases; unmatched junction nucleotides: 3. CDR3: CAGGLAGNNEQFF. The CDR3 nucleotides read TGTGCCGGGGGACTAGCGGGAAACAATGAGCAGTTCTTC.

The chain uses TRBV12-3 or TRBV12-4 and TRBJ2-5; 13 bases are a match to TRBD2. This CDR3 region has 15 residues. With 3 bases clipped from V and 4 bases from J, the junction kept 2 bases outside the gene matches. CDR3 DNA: TGTGCCAGCAGTTTGACTAGCGGGGGGATAGAGACCCAGTACTTC. Its protein product is CASSLTSGGIETQYF.

In its sample, this clonotype was seen a few times. This chain joins TRBV6-6 and TRBJ2-7, with D hard to call. V was clipped by 6 bases and J by 2 bases, with 11 bases between them. The CDR3 totals 13 residues. The V gene's germline CDR1 is MNHNY and CDR2 SVGAGI (reference sequence). CDR3 bases: TGTGCCAGCAGGCCCTCAATCACCTACGAGCAGTACTTC. Its protein product is CASRPSITYEQYF.

The chain carries TRBV5-1 and TRBJ2-6, with 14 bases fitting TRBD2. V was pared by 3 bases and J by 4 bases, with 6 bases of the junction left unmatched. This CDR3 spans 18 amino acids. CDR1 SGHRS and CDR2 YFSETQ come from the germline V gene. CDR3 sequence: CASSWGLAGDSGANVLTF. DNA of the CDR3: TGCGCCAGCAGCTGGGGACTAGCGGGAGATTCCGGGGCCAACGTCCTGACTTTC.

This clonotype showed up just a few times. The chain combines TRBV6-2 or TRBV6-3 with TRBJ1-1; D remains unclear. This CDR3 region has 13 residues. Per germline, CDR1 MNHEY and CDR2 SVGEGT. V was clipped by 5 bases and J by 5 bases, with 12 bases between them. The CDR3 sequence is CASSLRGETEAFF. CDR3 sequence (DNA): TGTGCCAGCAGTCTGCGAGGTGAAACTGAAGCTTTCTTT.

This chain uses TRBV3-1 with TRBJ2-2; 8 nucleotides match TRBD1. The CDR3 is 15 amino acids. Per germline, CDR1 LGHDT and CDR2 YNNKEL (reference sequence). The junction had 4 bases not matched to a gene; V was cut back by 3 bases and J by 4 bases. DNA of the CDR3: TGTGCCAGCAGCCATAGGACAGGGATCACCGGGGAGCTGTTTTTT. This sequence encodes CASSHRTGITGELFF. The full variable domain, its missing parts supplied by reference TRBV3-1 and TRBJ2-2, is DTAVSQTPKYLVTQMGNDKSIKCEQNLGHDTMYWYKQDSKKFLKIMFSYNNKELIINETVPNRFSPKSPDKAHLNLHINSLELGDSAVYFCASSHRTGITGELFFGEGSRLTVL.

This clonotype has just a few counts. V is TRBV27 and J is TRBJ1-6, with D unclear. This CDR3 is 15 amino acids long. Germline CDR1 reads MNHEY; CDR2 reads SMNVEV (reference sequence). V was shortened by 6 bases and J by 9 bases, with 18 bases between the two germline ends. CDR3 DNA: TGTGCCAGCAGCGAAACGTATGGAGCATCTTCACCCCTCCACTTT. It yields the protein CASSETYGASSPLHF.

This clonotype was seen only a few times. J is TRBJ2-7 and V is TRBV11-2, with TRBD2 matching over 7 bases. With V trimmed by 0 bases and J by 2 bases, 4 bases remained unmatched. There are 15 residues in the CDR3. Germline values: CDR1 SGHAT, CDR2 FQNNGV. This CDR3 is CASSLENGLAYEQYF. In DNA, the CDR3 is TGTGCCAGCAGCTTAGAGAATGGACTAGCCTACGAGCAGTACTTC.

V gene TRBV10-3 combines with J gene TRBJ2-5; D may be TRBD2 (5 bases). The CDR3 is 15 amino acids. Germline lookup yields CDR1 ENHRY and CDR2 SYGVKD. Trimming removed 3 bases from V and 4 bases from J, with 15 bases in between. The CDR3 region has the DNA TGTGCCATCAGTGACTACGGGATTACTGTAGAGACCCAGTACTTC. Its translation: CAISDYGITVETQYF.

This clonotype has only a few counts. The V and J genes are TRBV9 and TRBJ2-1; D is perhaps TRBD2 (5 bases). The CDR3 totals 15 residues. V was clipped by 6 bases and J by 5 bases, with 18 bases between them. CDR1 SGDLS and CDR2 YYNGEE come from the germline V gene. This CDR3 reads CASKGGVASNNEQFF. As DNA, the CDR3 is TGTGCCAGCAAAGGTGGGGTAGCGTCCAACAATGAGCAGTTCTTC.